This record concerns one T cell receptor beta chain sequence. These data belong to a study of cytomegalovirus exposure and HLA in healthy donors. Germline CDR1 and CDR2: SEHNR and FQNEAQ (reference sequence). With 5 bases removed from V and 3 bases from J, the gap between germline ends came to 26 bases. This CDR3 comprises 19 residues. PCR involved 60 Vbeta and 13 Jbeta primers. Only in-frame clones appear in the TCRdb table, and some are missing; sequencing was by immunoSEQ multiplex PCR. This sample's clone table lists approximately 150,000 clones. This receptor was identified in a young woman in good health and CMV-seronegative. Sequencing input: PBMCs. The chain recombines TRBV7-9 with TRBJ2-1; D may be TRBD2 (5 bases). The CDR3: CASSRMADWGAENYNEQFF. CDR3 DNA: TGTGCCAGCAGCCGTATGGCCGACTGGGGAGCGGAGAACTACAATGAGCAGTTCTTC.